Following are 13 T cell receptor beta chains from one sample sequenced in a study of blood T cell repertoires in COVID-19. Sequencing used immunoSEQ multiplex PCR; TCRdb keeps in-frame clones, though not all of them. The data show roughly 210,000 clones, with around 80% seen just once and about 10% held by the top ten. The sample comprised peripheral blood. Receptors originate from a woman older than 75 with COVID-19, enrolled during active disease.

The chain employs TRBV29-1 and TRBJ2-3; D remains ambiguous. The V gene's germline CDR1 is SQVTM and CDR2 ANQGSEA. The CDR3 extends over 11 amino acids. V shed 8 bases and J shed 0 bases, with 6 bases lying between them. As DNA, the CDR3 is TGCAGCTACGGGAGCACAGATACGCAGTATTTT. It translates to CSYGSTDTQYF.

The chain recombines TRBV28 with TRBJ1-3, with a possible D match to TRBD1 (6 bases). This CDR3 spans 17 amino acids. CDR1 is MDHEN, CDR2 SYDVKM, per germline. Trimming took off 4 bases at V and 2 bases at J, with 18 bases between the two ends. Here the CDR3 DNA reads TGTGCCAGCAGTTCGGGGGGCGGCCCTCTAGCTGGAAACACCATATATTTT. Translation: CASSSGGGPLAGNTIYF.

This chain connects TRBV6-4 to TRBJ2-7, with TRBD1 identical over 9 bases. The V gene end was trimmed by 4 bases and the J gene end by 2 bases; junction bases not matched to a gene: 3. Germline V lookup: CDR1 MRHNA, CDR2 SNTAGT. This CDR3 comprises 14 residues. Here the CDR3 DNA reads TGTGCCAGCAGTGGACAGGGGGGCACCTACGAGCAGTACTTC. It specifies CASSGQGGTYEQYF.

This clone showed up just a few times. V usage is TRBV3-1 (or the pseudogene TRBV3-2) and J usage is TRBJ1-1; TRBD1 matches at 7 bases. The CDR3 runs to 13 residues. Germline-derived CDR1 and CDR2 are LGHDT and YNNKEL (reference sequence). V lost 7 bases, J lost 7 bases, and 9 bases stayed unmatched. The CDR3: CASMVRGHGEAFF. Here the CDR3 DNA reads TGTGCCAGCATGGTTAGGGGGCATGGTGAAGCTTTCTTT.

This sequence joins TRBV27 and TRBJ2-7; TRBD2 might be the D (5 bases). Germline lookup yields CDR1 MNHEY and CDR2 SMNVEV (reference sequence). Trimming removed 6 bases from V and 0 bases from J, with 12 bases in between. This CDR3 has 14 residues. The CDR3 spells CASRKLGGSYEQYV. The CDR3 region has the DNA TGTGCCAGCAGGAAACTTGGAGGCTCCTACGAGCAGTACGTC.

V usage is TRBV7-3 and J usage is TRBJ2-3; D may be TRBD1 (5 bases). Germline V gene lookup returns CDR1 SGHTA and CDR2 FQGTGA. The CDR3 totals 14 residues. Trimming stripped 5 bases from V and 4 bases from J, with 13 bases between. The DNA for the CDR3 is TGTGCCAGCAGCCGGGCCTTAGGGGCAGATACGCAGTATTTT. This translates into CASSRALGADTQYF.

The chain combines TRBV9 with TRBJ2-6; no definite D call. Germline values: CDR1 SGDLS, CDR2 YYNGEE. CDR3 size: 13 residues. With 4 bases removed from V and 6 bases from J, the gap between germline ends came to 8 bases. The CDR3 DNA reads TGTGCCAGCAGCCCTCTATCGGCCAACGTCCTGACTTTC. This encodes CASSPLSANVLTF. The full variable domain, rest sourced from reference TRBV9 and TRBJ2-6, is DSGVTQTPKHLITATGQRVTLRCSPRSGDLSVYWYQQSLDQGLQFLIQYYNGEERAKGNILERFSAQQFPDLHSELNLSSLELGDSALYFCASSPLSANVLTFGAGSRLTVL.

CDR3 in DNA: TGTGCCAGCTCACCAGGGACAGGGGGGACTTCACCCCTCCACTTT. Translating it yields CASSPGTGGTSPLHF. The rearrangement joins TRBV18 to TRBJ1-6, with 11 nucleotides matching TRBD1. Germline trimming cut 2 bases from V and 9 bases from J; bases unmatched to any gene: 3. Germline CDR1 is KGHSH and CDR2 is LQKENI. The CDR3 extends over 15 amino acids.

In this sample, this clone turned up once. The chain has TRBV15 and TRBJ2-7; tentatively, D is TRBD1 (6 bases). The CDR3 extends over 17 amino acids. Germline CDR1 and CDR2: LNHNV and YYDKDF (reference sequence). V lost 2 bases and J 4 bases, leaving 21 bases between the germline ends. DNA of the CDR3: TGTGCCACCAGCAGACCTACCCAGGGGCCAGCTTCGTACGAGCAGTACTTC. This encodes CATSRPTQGPASYEQYF.

The genes are TRBV28 and TRBJ2-6; 9 bases align to TRBD1. Germline trimming cut 3 bases from V and 0 bases from J; bases unmatched to any gene: 6. Germline lookup yields CDR1 MDHEN and CDR2 SYDVKM. This CDR3 has 18 amino acids. The CDR3 nucleotides read TGTGCCAGCAGTTTTATAGGGACAGGGTTCTCTGGGGCCAACGTCCTGACTTTC. Residues: CASSFIGTGFSGANVLTF.

V and J are TRBV19 and TRBJ1-4; D possibly corresponds to TRBD1 (6 bases). Germline values: CDR1 LNHDA, CDR2 SQIVND (reference sequence). Trimming shortened V by 4 bases and J by 8 bases, and 17 bases separated the two germline ends. The CDR3 length is 15 residues. CDR3 nucleotide sequence: TGTGCCAGTAGTAGACCTCCAGCAACAGGGGAAAAACTGTTTTTT. This encodes CASSRPPATGEKLFF.

The chain links TRBV27 to TRBJ1-5, with D tentatively TRBD1 (6 bases). The CDR3 loop spans 13 amino acids. Germline values: CDR1 MNHEY, CDR2 SMNVEV (reference sequence). Trimming removed 6 bases from V and 3 bases from J, with 9 bases in between. Here the CDR3 reads CASRQGNNQPQHF. In DNA, the CDR3 is TGTGCCAGCAGACAGGGCAACAATCAGCCCCAGCATTTT.

The chain employs TRBV12-3 or TRBV12-4 and TRBJ1-2; tentative D call: TRBD1 (6 bases). Trimming removed 8 bases at V and 3 bases at J, with 13 bases between. This CDR3 has 13 amino acids. This CDR3 reads CASRRGGDYGYTF. Written as DNA, the CDR3 is TGTGCCAGCCGAAGAGGGGGAGACTATGGCTACACCTTC.